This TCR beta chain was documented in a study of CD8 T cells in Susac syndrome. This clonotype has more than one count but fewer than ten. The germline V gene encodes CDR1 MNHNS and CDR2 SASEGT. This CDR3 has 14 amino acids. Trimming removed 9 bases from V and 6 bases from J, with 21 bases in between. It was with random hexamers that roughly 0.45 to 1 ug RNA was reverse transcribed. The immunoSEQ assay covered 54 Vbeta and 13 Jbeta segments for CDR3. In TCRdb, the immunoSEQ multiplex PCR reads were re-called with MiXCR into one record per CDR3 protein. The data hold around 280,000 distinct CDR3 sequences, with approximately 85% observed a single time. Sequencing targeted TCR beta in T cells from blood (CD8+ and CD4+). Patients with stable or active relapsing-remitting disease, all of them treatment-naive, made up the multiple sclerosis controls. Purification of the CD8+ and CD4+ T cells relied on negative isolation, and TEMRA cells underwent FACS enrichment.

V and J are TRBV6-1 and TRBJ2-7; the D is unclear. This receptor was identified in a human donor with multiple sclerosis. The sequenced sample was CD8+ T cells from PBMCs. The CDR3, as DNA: TGTGCCAGTAGCCGCTTGGACGTTCTTATCGAGCAGTACTTC. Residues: CASSRLDVLIEQYF.